Below, 18 T cell receptor beta chains from the same sample are listed, as sequenced in a study of T cells expressing NK-cell markers. For each CDR3 protein, TCRdb gives one entry from its re-call of the 5' RACE reads, without DNA. This sample's clone table lists approximately 440,000 distinct CDR3 sequences. Material for sequencing was blood T cells: a sorted CD56 or NKG2C T cell subset, CD4+ or CD8+ T cells, or bulk PBMC T cells (not recorded which). The receptor source for this set is a woman in her forties or fifties in good health.

The J gene is TRBJ2-1, the V gene TRBV25-1; the D call from TCRdb, TRBD1, cannot be confirmed without DNA. The CDR3 runs to 15 residues. Per the germline V gene, CDR1 is MGHDK and CDR2 is SYGVNS. The CDR3 loop reads CASSAPGQGNNEQFF.

The rearrangement joins TRBV14 to TRBJ2-2; TCRdb's D call of TRBD1 is untestable without DNA. CDR1 is SGHDN, CDR2 FVKESK, per germline. CDR3 length: 18 amino acids. The CDR3 sequence: CASSQDFGTGRNTGELFF.

The chain recombines TRBV20-1 with TRBJ1-1; checking the TCRdb D call of TRBD1 is not possible without DNA. Germline values: CDR1 DFQATT, CDR2 SNEGSKA (reference sequence). The CDR3 runs to 16 residues. The CDR3 region is CSARGRPTGGLTEAFF.

V usage is TRBV5-4 and J usage is TRBJ2-5; the D gene TCRdb calls, TRBD2, cannot be checked with no DNA. The CDR3 has 18 residues. Germline V CDR1 and CDR2: SGHNT, YYREEE (reference sequence). The CDR3 sequence: CASSPRGNSRTAKETQYF.

The chain recombines TRBV5-1 with TRBJ2-3. CDR1 SGHRS and CDR2 YFSETQ come from the germline V gene. This CDR3 comprises 14 residues. The CDR3 loop is CASSNLLDTDTQYF.

The J gene is TRBJ1-3, the V gene TRBV4-2. Looked up from germline, CDR1 is LGHNA and CDR2 is YNFKEQ. CDR3 size: 15 residues. The CDR3: CASSQGLGSGNTIYF.

V gene TRBV27 combines with J gene TRBJ2-1; the TRBD2 assignment by TCRdb is unverifiable without DNA. CDR1 is MNHEY, CDR2 SMNVEV, per germline (reference sequence). This CDR3 is 16 amino acids long. The CDR3 here is CASGSGFSETRHEQFF.

The gene calls are TRBV6-1 and TRBJ1-1; TCRdb lists TRBD1, though no DNA is available to test this call. CDR3 size: 14 residues. Germline loops: CDR1 MNHNS, CDR2 SASEGT. The CDR3 sequence: CASSVRQGSTEAFF.

The chain links TRBV5-1 to TRBJ2-3; TCRdb selects TRBD2, and the lack of DNA leaves this call unchecked. In germline, CDR1 is SGHRS, CDR2 YFSETQ. The CDR3 covers 16 residues. This CDR3 is CASSRGVAGAAGTQYF. The full variable domain, its missing parts supplied by reference TRBV5-1 and TRBJ2-3, is KAGVTQTPRYLIKTRGQQVTLSCSPISGHRSVSWYQQTPGQGLQFLFEYFSETQRNKGNFPGRFSGRQFSNSRSEMNVSTLELGDSALYLCASSRGVAGAAGTQYFGPGTRLTVL.

This rearrangement joins TRBV24-1 to TRBJ2-5; TCRdb's assignment of TRBD1 cannot be checked, as there is no DNA. This CDR3 is 16 amino acids long. Germline V CDR1 and CDR2: KGHDR, SFDVKD. The CDR3 reads CATSDPGVENGETQYF.

The CDR3 is CSARRQTFSAVQYF. The chain couples TRBV20-1 to TRBJ2-5. Germline-derived CDR1 and CDR2 are DFQATT and SNEGSKA (reference sequence). There are 14 residues in the CDR3.

This chain links TRBV15 with TRBJ1-2; TCRdb lists TRBD1, though no DNA is available to test this call. This CDR3 is built from 13 residues. The V gene's germline CDR1 is LNHNV and CDR2 YYDKDF (reference sequence). CDR3: CATSRDRGYGYTF.

The chain carries TRBV10-3 and TRBJ2-1; the D call from TCRdb, TRBD2, cannot be confirmed without DNA. The CDR3 is 15 amino acids. Germline V lookup: CDR1 ENHRY, CDR2 SYGVKD. The CDR3 spells CAIRGPGLRLNEQFF.

This chain links TRBV10-3 with TRBJ2-1; TCRdb lists TRBD2, though no DNA is available to test this call. The CDR3 is 14 residues long. Germline CDR1 reads ENHRY; CDR2 reads SYGVKD. The CDR3 is CAITTGLLDNEQFF.

The rearrangement uses TRBV5-4 and TRBJ1-1; with no DNA, the TCRdb D assignment of TRBD1 cannot be verified. Looked up from germline, CDR1 is SGHNT and CDR2 is YYREEE (reference sequence). The CDR3 totals 15 residues. The CDR3 loop is CASSSYIGGTGEAFF.

The rearrangement joins TRBV5-4 to TRBJ2-1; TCRdb picks TRBD2, but there is no DNA to check that call. Germline V lookup: CDR1 SGHNT, CDR2 YYREEE (reference sequence). This CDR3 has 15 residues. The CDR3 loop is CASSKTRFLHNEQFF.

This chain links TRBV5-1 with TRBJ2-2; TCRdb returns TRBD1, unconfirmable since there is no DNA. There are 15 residues in the CDR3. Germline V CDR1 and CDR2: SGHRS, YFSETQ. The CDR3 spells CASRGQGLDTGELFF.

V is TRBV6-1 and J is TRBJ1-2; the TRBD1 assignment by TCRdb is unverifiable without DNA. The CDR3 runs 15 residues. Germline V gives CDR1 MNHNS, CDR2 SASEGT. CDR3 protein: CASSEGGADGYGYTF.